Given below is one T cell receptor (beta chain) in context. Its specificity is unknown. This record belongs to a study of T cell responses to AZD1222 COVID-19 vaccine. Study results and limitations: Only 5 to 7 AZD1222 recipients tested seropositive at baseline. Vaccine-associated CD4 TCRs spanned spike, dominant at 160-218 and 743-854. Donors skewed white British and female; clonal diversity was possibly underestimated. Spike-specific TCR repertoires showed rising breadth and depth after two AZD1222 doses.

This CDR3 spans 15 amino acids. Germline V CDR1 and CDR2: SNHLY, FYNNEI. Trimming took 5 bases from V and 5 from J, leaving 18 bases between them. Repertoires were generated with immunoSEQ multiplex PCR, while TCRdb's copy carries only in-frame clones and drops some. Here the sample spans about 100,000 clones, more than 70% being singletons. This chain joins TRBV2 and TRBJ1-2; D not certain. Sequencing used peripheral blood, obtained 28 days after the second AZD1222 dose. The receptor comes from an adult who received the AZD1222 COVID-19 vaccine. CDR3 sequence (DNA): TGTGCCAGCAGTTCCCCGGTTGCAGCCAGATATGGCTACACCTTC. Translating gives CASSSPVAARYGYTF.